The rows below give T cell receptor beta chains drawn from one sample of a study of cytomegalovirus exposure and HLA in healthy donors. The data were produced by immunoSEQ multiplex PCR, yet TCRdb's version contains in-frame clones alone and is incomplete. The sample includes 85,000 to 110,000 clones, approximately 66% of them seen just once. The sample was PBMCs. All receptors come from a woman between 45 and 65 years old in good health and CMV-seronegative. Each CDR3 is given with its conserved first and last residue. The D gene is left open where the match is weak. Size is stated for part of the rows, as once, few or many counts, or as a class when the clone is expanded.

>TRBJ2-7|TRBD1|TRBV4-3|16|once
CASSQATGTGSYEQYF
TGCGCCAGCAGCCAAGCTACCGGGACAGGGTCGTACGAGCAGTACTTC
>TRBJ2-5|TRBD2|TRBV10-3|12|-
CAIRGLAETQYF
TGTGCCATTAGGGGACTAGCGGAGACCCAGTACTTC
>TRBJ2-1|-|TRBV19|14|-
CASSGSQGLGEQFF
TGTGCCAGTAGTGGGTCCCAGGGGCTTGGGGAGCAGTTCTTC
>TRBJ2-7|TRBD2|TRBV4-3|16|-
CASSQEASGGFYEQYF
TGCGCCAGCAGCCAAGAGGCTTCGGGAGGTTTCTACGAGCAGTACTTC
>TRBJ1-6|-|TRBV7-9|14|-
CASSLNQRQSPLHF
TGTGCCAGCAGCTTAAACCAACGACAGTCACCCCTCCACTTT
>TRBJ1-5|-|TRBV28|14|-
CASSLSGENQPQHF
TGTGCCAGCAGTTTATCGGGGGAAAATCAGCCCCAGCATTTT
>TRBJ2-6|TRBD1|TRBV18|16|-
CASSPQGAAGANVLTF
TGTGCCAGCTCACCGCAGGGGGCGGCTGGGGCCAACGTCCTGACTTTC
>TRBJ2-1|-|TRBV18|15|-
CASSPRLVVVHEQFF
TGTGCCAGCTCACCCAGACTAGTAGTTGTCCATGAGCAGTTCTTC
>TRBJ1-2|-|TRBV19|11|-
CAIIQGVDYTF
TGTGCCATCATACAGGGAGTCGACTACACCTTC
>TRBJ2-7|TRBD2|TRBV7-2|18|-
CASSLEVLLAGVHYEQYF
TGTGCCAGCAGCCTTGAGGTTCTACTAGCGGGAGTGCACTACGAGCAGTACTTC
>TRBJ2-3|TRBD1|TRBV7-2|13|-
CASSFKQGDTQYF
TGTGCCAGCAGCTTTAAACAGGGGGATACGCAGTATTTT
>TRBJ2-5|-|TRBV5-1|15|-
CASSLDGGRGETQYF
TGCGCCAGCAGCTTGGACGGGGGGCGGGGAGAGACCCAGTACTTC
>TRBJ2-5|-|TRBV11-2|16|-
CASSLTLGAAGETQYF
TGTGCCAGCAGCCTGACACTAGGCGCCGCTGGAGAGACCCAGTACTTC
>TRBJ2-7|TRBD1|TRBV5-4|15|-
CASSLDRGPSYEQYF
TGTGCCAGCAGCTTAGACAGGGGGCCTTCCTACGAGCAGTACTTC
>TRBJ2-1|-|TRBV7-2|14|few
CASSLGEERVGQFF
TGTGCCAGCAGCTTAGGTGAAGAACGGGTTGGTCAGTTCTTC
>TRBJ2-7|TRBD2|TRBV28|14|-
CASTTSGRRHEQYF
TGTGCCAGCACAACTAGCGGGCGAAGGCACGAGCAGTACTTC
>TRBJ2-1|-|TRBV5-4|15|few
CASSGGGQLASEQFF
TGTGCCAGCAGCGGAGGCGGACAGCTTGCTAGTGAGCAGTTCTTC
>TRBJ1-6|TRBD1|TRBV30|13|-
CAWRGQGNSPLHF
TGTGCCTGGAGGGGACAGGGAAATTCACCCCTCCACTTT
>TRBJ1-1|-|TRBV4-3|13|-
CASSQEWAGEAFF
TGCGCCAGCAGCCAAGAATGGGCAGGCGAAGCTTTCTTT
>TRBJ2-7|-|TRBV18|13|few
CASSPREVEEQYF
TGTGCCAGCTCACCACGGGAGGTGGAGGAGCAGTACTTC
>TRBJ2-7|TRBD1|TRBV28|16|few
CASSLGLTGWPYEQYF
TGTGCCAGCAGTTTGGGCCTGACAGGGTGGCCCTACGAGCAGTACTTC
>TRBJ1-6|TRBD1|TRBV5-1|14|-
CASSSGTGGLPLHF
TGCGCCAGCAGCTCCGGGACAGGTGGTTTACCCCTCCACTTT
>TRBJ1-5|TRBD1|TRBV7-2|14|-
CASSFGTGGQPQHF
TGTGCCAGCAGCTTCGGGACAGGGGGTCAGCCCCAGCATTTT
>TRBJ2-7|-|TRBV7-9|12|once
CATGTLLYEQYF
TGTGCCACCGGGACATTGCTCTACGAGCAGTACTTC
>TRBJ2-1|TRBD2|TRBV7-8|14|-
CASSPGLAGIEQFF
TGTGCCAGCAGCCCGGGACTAGCGGGAATTGAGCAGTTCTTC
>TRBJ1-1|-|TRBV18|13|-
CASSPPSDTEAFF
TGTGCCAGCTCACCACCGTCCGACACTGAAGCTTTCTTT
>TRBJ2-7|TRBD1|TRBV29-1|15|-
CSVVSRDRTLYEQYF
TGCAGCGTTGTATCGAGGGACAGAACTCTCTACGAGCAGTACTTC
>TRBJ1-2|TRBD1|TRBV5-1|14|few
CASSLAGQVDGYTF
TGCGCCAGCAGCTTGGCCGGACAGGTCGATGGCTACACCTTC
>TRBJ2-5|TRBD2|TRBV10-3|15|-
CAITNTLAGRETQYF
TGTGCCATCACCAACACGCTAGCGGGGAGAGAGACCCAGTACTTC
>TRBJ1-4|-|TRBV4-1|19|few
CASSQLASRRRVTNEKLFF
TGCGCCAGCAGCCAGCTGGCCTCCCGCCGGAGGGTTACTAATGAAAAACTGTTTTTT
>TRBJ2-7|TRBD2|TRBV7-3|14|-
CASSSSTSGDEQYF
TGTGCCAGCAGCTCCTCGACTAGCGGGGACGAGCAGTACTTC
>TRBJ1-1|TRBD1|TRBV6-4|14|-
CASRGQSFNTEAFF
TGTGCCAGCAGGGGACAGAGCTTTAACACTGAAGCTTTCTTT
>TRBJ1-1|-|TRBV10-3|13|few
CAISDRENTEAFF
TGTGCCATCAGTGACAGGGAGAACACTGAAGCTTTCTTT
>TRBJ1-5|TRBD1|TRBV27|18|-
CASSSGTGTLHGNQPQHF
TGTGCCAGCAGTTCGGGGACAGGGACCCTCCATGGCAATCAGCCCCAGCATTTT
>TRBJ2-5|TRBD2|TRBV11-3|16|-
CASSFGTSGTQETQYF
TGTGCCAGCAGCTTCGGGACTAGCGGAACCCAAGAGACCCAGTACTTC
>TRBJ1-4|-|TRBV27|15|-
CASSSPLDIGKKLFF
TGTGCCAGCAGTTCCCCCCTTGATATCGGGAAAAAACTGTTTTTT
>TRBJ1-2|-|TRBV27|14|-
CASGSWTAPVGYTF
TGTGCCAGCGGTAGTTGGACAGCTCCAGTAGGCTACACCTTC
>TRBJ2-2|-|TRBV6-5|14|-
CASRKTGVTGELFF
TGTGCCAGCAGGAAAACGGGGGTTACCGGGGAGCTGTTTTTT
>TRBJ2-7|TRBD2|TRBV18|13|once
CASSPSGGYEQYF
TGTGCCAGCTCACCTAGCGGGGGCTACGAGCAGTACTTC
>TRBJ2-3|TRBD2|TRBV6-4|16|-
CASSAGSGRGADTQYF
TGTGCCAGCAGTGCCGGAAGCGGGAGGGGGGCAGATACGCAGTATTTT
>TRBJ1-5|TRBD1|TRBV29-1|15|-
CSVAVGQDVGQPQHF
TGCAGCGTTGCCGTCGGACAGGATGTTGGCCAGCCCCAGCATTTT